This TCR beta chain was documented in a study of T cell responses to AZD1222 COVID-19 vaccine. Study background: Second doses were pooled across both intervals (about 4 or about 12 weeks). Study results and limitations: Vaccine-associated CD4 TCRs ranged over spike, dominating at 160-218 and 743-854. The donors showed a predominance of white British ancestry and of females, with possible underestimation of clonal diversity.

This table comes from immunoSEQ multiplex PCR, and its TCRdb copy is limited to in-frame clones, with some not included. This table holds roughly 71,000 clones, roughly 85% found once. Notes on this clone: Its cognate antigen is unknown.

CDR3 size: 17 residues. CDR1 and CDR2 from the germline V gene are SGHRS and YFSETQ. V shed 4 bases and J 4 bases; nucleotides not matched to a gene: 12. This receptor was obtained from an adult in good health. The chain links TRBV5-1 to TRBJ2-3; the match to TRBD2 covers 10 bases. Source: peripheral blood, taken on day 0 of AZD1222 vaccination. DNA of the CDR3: TGCGCCAGCAGCCTAATCCCAGCGGGGGGGGTCGCAGATACGCAGTATTTT. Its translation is CASSLIPAGGVADTQYF.